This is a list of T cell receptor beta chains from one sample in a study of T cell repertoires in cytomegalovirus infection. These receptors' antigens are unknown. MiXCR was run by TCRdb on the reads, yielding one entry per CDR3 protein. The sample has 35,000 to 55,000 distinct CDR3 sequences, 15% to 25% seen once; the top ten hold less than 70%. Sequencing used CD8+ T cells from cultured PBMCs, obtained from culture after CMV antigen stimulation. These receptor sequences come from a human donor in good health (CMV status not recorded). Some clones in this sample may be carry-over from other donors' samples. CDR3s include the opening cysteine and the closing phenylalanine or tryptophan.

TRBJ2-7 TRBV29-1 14 CSVEVDPPPYEQYF
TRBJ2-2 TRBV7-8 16 CASSQYHRDITGELFF
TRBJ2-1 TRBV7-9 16 CASSLVLGGRGDEQFF
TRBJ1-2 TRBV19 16 CASNLAGRRRGYGYTF
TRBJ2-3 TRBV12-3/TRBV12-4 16 CASSLHRTAEADTQYF
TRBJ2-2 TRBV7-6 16 CASRKGRGSYTGELFF
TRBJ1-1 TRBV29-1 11 CSVVGRGEAFF
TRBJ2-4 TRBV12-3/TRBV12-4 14 CASSLRQVPNIQYF
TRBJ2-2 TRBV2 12 CASSVFEGELFF
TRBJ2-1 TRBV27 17 CASSLSGTGYLYNEQFF
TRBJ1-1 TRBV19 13 CASRNSLITEAFF
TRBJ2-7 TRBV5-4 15 CASSLQGTAVYEQYF
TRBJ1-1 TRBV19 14 CASISRGGNTEAFF
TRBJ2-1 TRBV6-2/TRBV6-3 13 CASNLDRAWEQFF
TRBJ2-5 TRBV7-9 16 CASSLLNSGLQETQYF
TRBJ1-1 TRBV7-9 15 CASSSQGGVNTEAFF
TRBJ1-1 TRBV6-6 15 CASSHGTGRNTEAFF
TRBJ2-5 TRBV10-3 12 CAIRGQPETQYF
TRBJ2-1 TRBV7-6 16 CASSLGSGSRNNEQFF
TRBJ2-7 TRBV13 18 CASSLSGTVDSRAYEQCF
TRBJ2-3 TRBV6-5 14 CASSPLTPTDTQYF
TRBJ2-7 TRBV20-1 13 CSAWTSDSYEQYF
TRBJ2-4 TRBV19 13 CASQYDSASIQYF
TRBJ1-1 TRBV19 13 CASRTGVVTEAFF
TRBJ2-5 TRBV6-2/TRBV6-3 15 CASTPLLGGYETQYF
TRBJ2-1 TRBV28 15 CASSSAFGTSHEQFF
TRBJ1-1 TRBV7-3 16 CASSLRSVDRDTEAFF
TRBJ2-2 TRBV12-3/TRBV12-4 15 CASSPRTSNTGELFF
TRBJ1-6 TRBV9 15 CASSATGTISVPLHF
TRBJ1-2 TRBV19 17 CASSIEWSLWADYGYTF
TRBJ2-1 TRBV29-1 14 CSVDSGDWDNEQFF
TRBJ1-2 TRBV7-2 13 CASSFGNSYGYTF
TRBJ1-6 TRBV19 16 CASIADRGLTNSPLHF
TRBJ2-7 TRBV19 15 CASGAGVAGAYEQYF
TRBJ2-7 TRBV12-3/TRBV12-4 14 CASSFPGRANEQYF
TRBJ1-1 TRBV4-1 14 CASSQEVGSTEAFF
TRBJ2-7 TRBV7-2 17 CASSLGGSRTETYEQYF
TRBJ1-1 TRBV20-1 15 CSARDLGQGNTEAFF
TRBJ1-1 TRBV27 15 CASSLLAGMNTEAFF
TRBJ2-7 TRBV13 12 CASSSGGREQYF
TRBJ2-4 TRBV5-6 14 CASSFGTGQNIQYF
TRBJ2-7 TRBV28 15 CASNPTEGVPYEQYF
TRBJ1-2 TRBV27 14 CASRGQGGRYGYTF
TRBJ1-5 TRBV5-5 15 CASSLEGDSNQPQHF
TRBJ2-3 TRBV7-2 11 CASREQDTQYF
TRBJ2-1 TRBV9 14 CASSATSGYNEQFF
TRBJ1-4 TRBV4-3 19 CASSQDEAEDTGLAEKLFF
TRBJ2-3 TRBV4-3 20 CASSQVEGDRDRTGADTQYF
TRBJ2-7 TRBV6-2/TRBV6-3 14 CASTYLADLGEQYF
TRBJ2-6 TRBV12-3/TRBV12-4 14 CASSQGAGANVLTF
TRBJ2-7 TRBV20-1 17 CSAAGSVFSGRNYEQYF
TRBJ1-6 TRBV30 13 CAWSEDRLLPLHF
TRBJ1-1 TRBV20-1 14 CSARGEYSNTEAFF
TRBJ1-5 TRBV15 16 CATSRVTQGSNQPQHF
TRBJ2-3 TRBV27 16 CASSFTGTGAIYTQYF